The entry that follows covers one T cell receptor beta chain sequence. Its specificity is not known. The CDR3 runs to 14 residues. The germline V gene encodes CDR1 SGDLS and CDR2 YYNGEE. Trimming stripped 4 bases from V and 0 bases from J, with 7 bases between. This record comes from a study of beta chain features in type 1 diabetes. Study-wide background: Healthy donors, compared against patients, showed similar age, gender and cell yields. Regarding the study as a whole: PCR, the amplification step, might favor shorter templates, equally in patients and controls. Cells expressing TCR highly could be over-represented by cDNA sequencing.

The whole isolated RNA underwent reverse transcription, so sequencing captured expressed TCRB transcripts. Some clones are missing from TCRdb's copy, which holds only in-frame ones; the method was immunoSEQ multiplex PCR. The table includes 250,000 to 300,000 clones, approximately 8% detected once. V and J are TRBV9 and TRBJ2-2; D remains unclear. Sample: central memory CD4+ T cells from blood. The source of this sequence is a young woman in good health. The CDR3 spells CASSPLPNTGELFF. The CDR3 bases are TGTGCCAGCAGCCCACTCCCGAACACCGGGGAGCTGTTTTTT.